This TCR beta chain was recovered during a study of blood T cell repertoires in COVID-19. Study-level background: All recovered Cohort 3 donors got two negative PCRs, got clearance, or saw symptom resolution. There were acute and convalescent COVID-19 samples, and they came from the United States, Italy and Spain.

Source study methods: It was from reference gene primer amplification that nucleated cell counts were estimated. The repertoire was sequenced with immunoSEQ multiplex PCR; TCRdb's copy has only in-frame clones and lacks some. V, J and clone size derive from that table, while D and trimming were established from the DNA sequence. The sample yields hundreds of thousands of clones, about 87% seen once. Trimming cost V 5 bases and J 6 bases; bases outside gene matches: 8. There are 17 residues in the CDR3. From germline, CDR1 is SEHNR and CDR2 FQNEAQ (reference sequence). Ages ranged from roughly 18 to 100 years, with residence in about two dozen US areas.

The sequenced sample consisted of PBMCs or T cells enriched from blood (not recorded which). This TCR was sampled from a middle-aged man in a cohort exposed to, infected with or recovered from COVID-19 (not recorded which). V is TRBV7-9 and J is TRBJ2-1, with 15 nucleotides matching TRBD2. CDR3 amino acids: CASSPFRGLAGGNEQFF. The CDR3 DNA sequence: TGTGCCAGCAGCCCGTTTAGGGGACTAGCGGGAGGCAATGAGCAGTTCTTC.